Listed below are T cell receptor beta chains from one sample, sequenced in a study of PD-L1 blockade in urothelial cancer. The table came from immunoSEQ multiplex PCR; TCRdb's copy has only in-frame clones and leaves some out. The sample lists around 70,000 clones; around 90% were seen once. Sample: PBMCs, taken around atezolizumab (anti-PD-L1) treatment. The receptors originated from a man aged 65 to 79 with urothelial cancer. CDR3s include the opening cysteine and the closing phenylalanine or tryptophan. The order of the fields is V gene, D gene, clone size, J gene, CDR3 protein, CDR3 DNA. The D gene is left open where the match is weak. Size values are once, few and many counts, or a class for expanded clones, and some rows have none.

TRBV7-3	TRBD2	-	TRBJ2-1	CASSLIASGLYNEQFF	TGTGCCAGCAGCTTAATCGCTAGCGGACTATACAATGAGCAGTTCTTC
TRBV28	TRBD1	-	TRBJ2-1	CASSLGGTGLWRGQFF	TGTGCCAGCAGTTTAGGGGGGACAGGGTTGTGGAGGGGGCAGTTCTTC
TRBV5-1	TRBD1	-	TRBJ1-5	CASSPGTAYSNQPQHF	TGCGCCAGCAGCCCCGGGACAGCTTATAGCAATCAGCCCCAGCATTTT
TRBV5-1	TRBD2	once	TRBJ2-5	CASSSAGGSGIKQETQYF	TGCGCCAGCAGCTCCGCAGGCGGGAGCGGGATAAAACAAGAGACCCAGTACTTC
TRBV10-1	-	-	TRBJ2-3	CASSENGQFTDTQYF	TGCGCCAGCAGTGAGAATGGACAGTTCACAGATACGCAGTATTTT
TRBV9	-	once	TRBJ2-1	CASSVGIGLARDNEQFF	TGTGCCAGCAGCGTAGGCATAGGGCTAGCGAGAGACAATGAGCAGTTCTTC
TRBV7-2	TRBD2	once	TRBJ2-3	CASSSSSGPTDTQYF	TGTGCCAGCAGCTCGTCTAGCGGCCCCACAGATACGCAGTATTTT
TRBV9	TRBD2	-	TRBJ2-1	CASSVNSGIHEQFF	TGTGCCAGCAGCGTTAACAGCGGGATTCACGAGCAGTTCTTC
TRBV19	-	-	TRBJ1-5	CASGRVLGSNQPQHF	TGTGCCAGTGGGCGGGTATTGGGGAGCAATCAGCCCCAGCATTTT
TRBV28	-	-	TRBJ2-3	CASTEGATDTQYF	TGTGCCAGCACTGAAGGGGCGACAGATACGCAGTATTTT
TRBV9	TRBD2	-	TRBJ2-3	CASSPYLAGGADTQYF	TGTGCCAGCAGCCCCTACCTAGCGGGAGGGGCAGATACGCAGTATTTT
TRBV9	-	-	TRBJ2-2	CASSPTATGELFF	TGTGCCAGCAGTCCCACAGCCACCGGGGAGCTGTTTTTT
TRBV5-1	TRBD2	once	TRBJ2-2	CASSPGGGGELFF	TGCGCCAGCAGCCCCGGGGGGGGCGGGGAGCTGTTTTTT
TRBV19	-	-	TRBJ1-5	CASSYRGNQPQHF	TGTGCCAGTAGTTACAGGGGCAATCAGCCCCAGCATTTT
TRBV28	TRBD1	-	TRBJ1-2	CASRLSTGTNYGYTF	TGTGCCAGCCGTTTATCGACAGGGACTAACTATGGCTACACCTTC
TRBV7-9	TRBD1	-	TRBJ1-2	CASSSIPGTGLYGYTF	TGTGCCAGCAGCTCAATTCCCGGGACAGGGCTTTATGGCTACACCTTC
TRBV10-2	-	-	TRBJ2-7	CASSDLTGKNSVQYF	TGCGCCAGCAGCGATCTTACAGGGAAAAATTCGGTGCAGTACTTC
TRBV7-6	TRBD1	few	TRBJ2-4	CASSPRTGEGIQYF	TGTGCCAGCAGCCCCCGGACAGGGGAGGGCATTCAGTACTTC
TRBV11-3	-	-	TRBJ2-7	CASSLDQGFYEQYF	TGTGCCAGCAGCTTAGATCAGGGGTTCTACGAGCAGTACTTC
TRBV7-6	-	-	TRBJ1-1	CASSLFGGDTEAFF	TGTGCCAGCAGCTTATTTGGGGGGGACACTGAAGCTTTCTTT
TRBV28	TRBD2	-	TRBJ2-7	CASSSGTRIQEQYF	TGTGCCAGCAGTTCCGGGACTAGAATCCAGGAGCAGTACTTC
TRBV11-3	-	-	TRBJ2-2	CASSFLNTGELFF	TGTGCCAGCAGCTTCCTGAACACCGGGGAGCTGTTTTTT
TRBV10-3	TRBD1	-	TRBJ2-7	CAISWDRGEQYF	TGTGCCATCAGTTGGGACAGGGGCGAGCAGTACTTC
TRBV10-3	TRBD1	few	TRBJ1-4	CATGQGREKLFF	TGTGCCACAGGACAGGGTCGTGAAAAACTGTTTTTT
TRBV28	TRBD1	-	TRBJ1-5	CASSPSGGYQPQHF	TGTGCCAGCAGTCCCTCAGGGGGATATCAGCCCCAGCATTTT
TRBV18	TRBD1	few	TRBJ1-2	CASSLGQASYGYTF	TGTGCCAGCTCACTAGGACAGGCCTCCTATGGCTACACCTTC
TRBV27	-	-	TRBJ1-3	CASIMGTKLGNTIYF	TGTGCCAGCATTATGGGGACAAAGCTTGGAAACACCATATATTTT
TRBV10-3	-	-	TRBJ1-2	CASGRGEVGYGYTF	TGTGCCAGCGGCCGGGGGGAGGTGGGCTATGGCTACACCTTC
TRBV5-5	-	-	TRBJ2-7	CASSSRVSYEQYF	TGTGCCAGCAGCTCCAGGGTTTCCTACGAGCAGTACTTC
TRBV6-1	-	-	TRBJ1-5	CASKGVQGFNQPQHF	TGTGCCAGCAAGGGGGTACAGGGATTCAATCAGCCCCAGCATTTT
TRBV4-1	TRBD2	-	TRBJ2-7	CASRKTGTSGSYEQYF	TGCGCCAGCAGGAAAACCGGGACTAGCGGCTCCTACGAGCAGTACTTC
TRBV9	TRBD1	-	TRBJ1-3	CASSVRTGVNTIYF	TGTGCCAGCAGCGTACGGACAGGGGTAAACACCATATATTTT
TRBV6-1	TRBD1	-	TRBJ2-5	CASSIGQGMIKTQYF	TGTGCCAGCAGTATCGGACAGGGTATGATAAAGACCCAGTACTTC
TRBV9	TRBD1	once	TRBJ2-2	CASSATPGDRGPGELFF	TGTGCCAGCAGCGCGACACCGGGGGACAGGGGGCCCGGGGAGCTGTTTTTT
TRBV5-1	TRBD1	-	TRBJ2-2	CASSLADRADTGELFF	TGCGCCAGCAGCTTGGCGGACAGGGCGGACACCGGGGAGCTGTTTTTT
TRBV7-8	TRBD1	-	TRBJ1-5	CASSTRTGSNQPQHF	TGTGCCAGCAGCACCCGGACAGGGAGCAATCAGCCCCAGCATTTT
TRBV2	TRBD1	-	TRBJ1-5	CASSLQGAGGSNQPQHF	TGTGCCAGCAGTCTACAGGGGGCTGGAGGGAGCAATCAGCCCCAGCATTTT